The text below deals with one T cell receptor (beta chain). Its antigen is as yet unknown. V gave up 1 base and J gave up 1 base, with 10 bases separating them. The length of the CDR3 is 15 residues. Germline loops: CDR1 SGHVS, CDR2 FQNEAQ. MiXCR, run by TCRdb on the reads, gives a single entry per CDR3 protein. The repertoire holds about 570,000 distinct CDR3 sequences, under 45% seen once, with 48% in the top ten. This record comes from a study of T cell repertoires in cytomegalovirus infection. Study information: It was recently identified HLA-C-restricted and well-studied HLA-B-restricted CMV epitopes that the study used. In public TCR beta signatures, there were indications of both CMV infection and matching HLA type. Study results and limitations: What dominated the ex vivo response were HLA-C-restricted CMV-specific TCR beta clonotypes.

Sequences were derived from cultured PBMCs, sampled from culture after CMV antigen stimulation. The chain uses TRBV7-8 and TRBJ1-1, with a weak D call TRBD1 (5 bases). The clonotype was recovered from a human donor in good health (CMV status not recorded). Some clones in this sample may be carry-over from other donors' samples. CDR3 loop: CASSLGGRGNTEAFF. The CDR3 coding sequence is TGTGCCAGCAGCTTAGGGGGACGGGGGAACACTGAAGCTTTCTTT.